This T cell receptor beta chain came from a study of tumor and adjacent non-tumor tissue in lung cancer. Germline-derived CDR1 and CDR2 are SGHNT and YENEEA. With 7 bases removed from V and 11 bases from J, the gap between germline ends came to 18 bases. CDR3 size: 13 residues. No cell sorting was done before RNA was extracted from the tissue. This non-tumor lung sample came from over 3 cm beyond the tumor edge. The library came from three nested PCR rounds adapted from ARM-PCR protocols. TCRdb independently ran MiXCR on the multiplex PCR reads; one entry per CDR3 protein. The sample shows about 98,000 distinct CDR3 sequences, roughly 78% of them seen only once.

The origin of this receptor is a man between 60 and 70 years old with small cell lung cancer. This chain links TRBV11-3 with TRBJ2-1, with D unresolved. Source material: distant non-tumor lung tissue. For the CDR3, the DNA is TGTGCCAGCATCACAAAGAGTGAGGATCAGCAGTTCTTC. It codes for CASITKSEDQQFF.